These 12 T cell receptor beta chains were all obtained from the same sample, sequenced in a study of tumor and adjacent non-tumor tissue in lung cancer. The library came from three nested PCR rounds adapted from ARM-PCR protocols. Each CDR3 protein is one row after TCRdb ran MiXCR on the multiplex PCR reads. The sample records more than 55,000 distinct CDR3 sequences, around three quarters being singletons. This sample's RNA came from whole unsorted tissue. More than 3 cm separated this lung sample from the edge of the tumor. The material sequenced was distant non-tumor lung tissue. These receptors originate from a man aged 60 to 69 with non-small cell lung cancer.

For this clonotype: The conserved phenylalanine or tryptophan is not found at the CDR3 terminus, so this likely reflects a read error. The chain is built from TRBV13 and TRBJ2-3, with D possibly being TRBD1 or TRBD2 (5 bases each). CDR1 and CDR2 from the germline V gene are PRHDT and FYEKMQ (reference sequence). There are 15 residues in the CDR3. The CDR3 DNA is TGTGCCAGGAGCTTAGCGAGACAGAACACAGATATGCAGTATTCT. Its protein product is CARSLARQNTDMQYS.

Remarks on this clonotype: The DNA is omitted, as the CDR3 cannot be located on it reliably, and the CDR3 follows TCRdb's listing. The chain has TRBV30 and TRBJ2-1; the table names TRBD2, a call not compared with the DNA. The CDR3 is made up of 15 amino acids, end residues included. Germline lookup yields CDR1 GTSNPN and CDR2 SVGIG (reference sequence). The CDR3 region is CAWSPSVASGTGHFF.

Concerning this clonotype: An end of the junction differs from the germline gene, which may be a read error. The J gene is TRBJ2-1, the V gene TRBV20-1; D unresolved. The CDR3 covers 14 residues. The germline CDR1 and CDR2 sequences are DFQATT and SNEGSKA (reference sequence). The CDR3 DNA follows: TGCAGTGTTAGAGATCAACGGAATAGCTATGAGCGGTTCTTC. It translates to CSVRDQRNSYERFF.

The CDR3 DNA reads TGTGCCAGCAGCGTGGAGGACAGTAATTCACCCCTCCACTTT. Residues: CASSVEDSNSPLHF. The chain uses TRBV9 and TRBJ1-6; tentative D call: TRBD1 (6 bases). Germline V gene data show CDR1 as SGDLS and CDR2 as YYNGEE. The germline V and J ends were trimmed by 2 bases and 6 bases, with 9 bases remaining between them. The CDR3 runs 14 residues.

V gene TRBV6-7 combines with J gene TRBJ2-1; 11 bases line up with TRBD2. TRBV6-7 is an ORF, with its function uncertain. The CDR3 sequence is 18 residues long. The junction had 8 bases not matched to a gene; V was cut back by 2 bases and J by 2 bases. The CDR3 protein is CASSYPTVGLAAYNEQFF. Written as DNA, the CDR3 is TGTGCCAGCAGTTACCCAACCGTGGGACTAGCGGCCTACAATGAGCAGTTCTTC.

This clonotype appeared a few times. Just one base apart from a much larger clone, this may be a read error. The gene calls are TRBV2 and TRBJ2-7; TRBD1 matches at 10 bases. The germline V gene encodes CDR1 SNHLY and CDR2 FYNNEI. The CDR3 sequence is 12 residues long. This chain's CDR3 is CANSGTGDEQYF. The CDR3 DNA is TGTGCCAACAGTGGGACAGGGGACGAGCAGTACTTC.

This clonotype has at least ten counts. The chain recombines TRBV11-2 with TRBJ2-7; D gene uncertain. The CDR3 has 18 amino acids. Trimming took 0 bases from V and 3 from J, leaving 21 bases between them. Germline values: CDR1 SGHAT, CDR2 FQNNGV. CDR3 residues: CASSLDESAPPGYYEQYF. The CDR3 DNA is TGTGCCAGCAGCTTAGATGAATCCGCACCCCCCGGCTACTACGAGCAGTACTTC.

As for this clonotype: The germline gene is not matched at one end of the junction; a read error may be the cause. J is TRBJ1-2 and V is TRBV6-5; the D is unclear. There are 15 residues in the CDR3. Per the germline V gene, CDR1 is MNHEY and CDR2 is SVGAGI. CDR3 DNA sequence: TGTCCCAGCAGTAGGCGGGGTGGGAATAACTATGGCTACACTTTC. This gives the protein CPSSRRGGNNYGYTF.

The chain is built from TRBV5-5 and TRBJ2-3; D possibly uses TRBD1 or TRBD2 (6 bases each). Germline-derived CDR1 and CDR2 are SGHKS and YYEKEE (reference sequence). This CDR3 contains 15 residues. The V gene lost 5 bases and the J gene lost 0 bases, with 13 bases spanning the gap. For the CDR3, the DNA is TGTGCCAGCAGGTTAACAGGGACTAGCACAGATACGCAGTATTTT. It encodes CASRLTGTSTDTQYF.

This clonotype was seen a single time. No conserved phenylalanine or tryptophan ends this CDR3, so it is likely a read error. The CDR3 nucleotides read TGTGCCAGCAGCCTAGAAGGGGCGGAAGCGTCCTACGAGCAGTACTTA. This encodes CASSLEGAEASYEQYL. The rearrangement uses TRBV4-2 and TRBJ2-7; maybe TRBD1 (5 bases). Trimming shortened V by 4 bases and J by 1 base, and 17 bases separated the two germline ends. Germline V gene lookup returns CDR1 LGHNA and CDR2 YNFKEQ. This CDR3 comprises 16 residues.

A note on this clonotype: A junction end diverges from the germline sequence, so it may reflect a read error. The chain employs TRBV5-4 and TRBJ2-1; 10 positions match TRBD2. Per germline, CDR1 SGHNT and CDR2 YYREEE (reference sequence). CDR3 length equals 15 residues. CDR3 DNA sequence: TGTGCCAGCGGCCCGACTAGCGGGTCTGTTAATGAGCATTTCTTC. It codes for CASGPTSGSVNEHFF.

For this clonotype: At one of its ends the junction is not consistent with the germline gene, which may arise from a read error. The J gene is TRBJ2-1, the V gene TRBV4-1; 10 nucleotides align to TRBD2. The CDR3 loop spans 15 amino acids. Germline assignment: CDR1 MGHRA and CDR2 YSYEKL. CDR3 loop: CASSQGTSGLDERFF. In DNA form, the CDR3 reads TGCGCCAGCAGCCAAGGGACTAGCGGACTCGATGAGCGGTTCTTC.